The T cell receptor beta chain described here comes from a study of T cell repertoires in cytomegalovirus infection. This CDR3 region has 12 residues. Trimming shortened V by 6 bases and J by 11 bases, and 16 bases separated the two germline ends. TCRdb reprocessed the reads with MiXCR, giving one entry per CDR3 protein. In the table there are some 900,000 distinct CDR3 sequences, approximately 32% of which are singletons. Remarks on this clonotype: The antigen remains undetermined.

The TCR sequence derives from a human donor in good health (CMV status not recorded). Some clones in this sample may be carry-over from other donors' samples. This chain connects TRBV12-3 or TRBV12-4 to TRBJ1-1, with unresolved D. The material sequenced was cultured CD8+ T cells from PBMCs, taken from culture after CMV antigen stimulation. This chain's CDR3 is CASRIDETKAFF. The CDR3 DNA reads as TGTGCCAGCAGGATAGACGAGACGAAGGCTTTCTTT.